The 18 T cell receptor beta chains in this list originate from one sample, sequenced in a study of OX40 agonist ivuxolimab in advanced cancers. Generated by immunoSEQ multiplex PCR, the TCRdb table keeps only in-frame clones and is missing some. Of 50,000 to 70,000 clones detected, over 85% appear once; the ten largest clones hold 15% to 20%. Material: CD4+ or CD8+ T cells sorted from blood, obtained in a trial of the OX40 agonist ivuxolimab. The receptors derive from an adult with an advanced solid tumor such as melanoma, head and neck, liver or kidney cancer.

This chain connects TRBV7-9 to TRBJ2-3; D is uncertain. The germline V gene encodes CDR1 SEHNR and CDR2 FQNEAQ (reference sequence). V lost 4 bases to trimming and J lost 4 bases, with 9 bases between them. The CDR3 extends over 13 amino acids. The CDR3 sequence: CASSSDASDTQYF. The CDR3 nucleotides are TGTGCCAGCAGCTCCGATGCTTCAGATACGCAGTATTTT.

The chain links TRBV6-6 to TRBJ1-2; no reliable D call. The CDR3 is 15 residues long. The germline V and J ends were trimmed by 4 bases and 2 bases, with 14 bases remaining between them. Germline lookup yields CDR1 MNHNY and CDR2 SVGAGI (reference sequence). Here the CDR3 reads CASSFRRTENYGYTF. CDR3 in DNA: TGTGCCAGCAGTTTCCGCCGAACAGAGAACTATGGCTACACCTTC.

This clone was seen once. The chain uses TRBV7-8 and TRBJ1-4, with D maybe TRBD1 (6 bases). V dropped 6 bases and J dropped 11 bases, with 22 bases sitting between them. Germline loops: CDR1 SGHVS, CDR2 FQNEAQ. The CDR3 is made up of 15 amino acids. CDR3 sequence: CASRPGEQPGRKLFF. The CDR3, as DNA: TGTGCCAGCAGACCAGGGGAACAGCCCGGTCGGAAACTGTTTTTT.

The V and J genes are TRBV7-9 and TRBJ2-7, with D perhaps matching TRBD2 (5 bases). Trimming stripped 5 bases from V and 4 bases from J, with 12 bases between. Germline V gene data show CDR1 as SEHNR and CDR2 as FQNEAQ (reference sequence). This CDR3 is 13 amino acids long. The CDR3 region has the DNA TGTGCCAGCAGCCCCTCTTCGGGGTACGAGCAGTACTTC. Protein: CASSPSSGYEQYF.

The chain links TRBV7-8 to TRBJ2-7, with 7 bases matching TRBD2. Germline-derived CDR1 and CDR2 are SGHVS and FQNEAQ. This CDR3 region has 13 residues. V shed 7 bases and J 2 bases; nucleotides not matched to a gene: 5. The CDR3 region is CASTPGLTYEQYF. In DNA form, the CDR3 reads TGTGCCAGCACCCCGGGACTAACCTACGAGCAGTACTTC.

The rearrangement uses TRBV5-1 and TRBJ2-6; D perhaps matches TRBD1 (5 bases). The DNA end is more similar to TRBJ2-7, so the J call may be wrong. The CDR3 spans 11 residues. Per germline, CDR1 SGHRS and CDR2 YFSETQ. This CDR3 reads CASRHTGGQYF. CDR3 nucleotides: TGCGCCAGCAGGCATACAGGCGGGCAGTACTTC.

The chain joins TRBV5-1 to TRBJ2-7; tentatively, D is TRBD1 (6 bases). V was clipped by 0 bases and J by 7 bases, with 14 bases between them. The CDR3 has 14 residues. Per germline, CDR1 SGHRS and CDR2 YFSETQ. CDR3 residues: CASSLDGTPWEQYF. The CDR3 bases are TGCGCCAGCAGCTTGGACGGGACACCCTGGGAGCAGTACTTC. Full variable domain (remainder filled in from reference TRBV5-1 and TRBJ2-7): KAGVTQTPRYLIKTRGQQVTLSCSPISGHRSVSWYQQTPGQGLQFLFEYFSETQRNKGNFPGRFSGRQFSNSRSEMNVSTLELGDSALYLCASSLDGTPWEQYFGPGTRLTVT.

The count of this clone is one. The chain uses TRBV5-6 and TRBJ2-3, with TRBD2 identical over 10 bases. Germline V gives CDR1 SGHDT, CDR2 YYEEEE. The CDR3 length is 16 residues. With V trimmed by 1 base and J by 6 bases, 8 bases remained unmatched. CDR3 nucleotides: TGTGCCAGCAGCTTGTGGGCTAGCGGGAGTGGGGATACGCAGTATTTT. Translating gives CASSLWASGSGDTQYF.

This rearrangement joins TRBV27 to TRBJ2-2, with TRBD2 as a possible D gene (6 bases). Deletions cut 1 base from V and 0 bases from J, with 12 bases between. CDR3 size: 17 residues. CDR1 and CDR2 (germline): MNHEY, SMNVEV (reference sequence). This CDR3 reads CASSLFGSGANTGELFF. CDR3 in DNA: TGTGCCAGCAGTTTATTTGGATCGGGGGCGAACACCGGGGAGCTGTTTTTT.

V is TRBV5-6 and J is TRBJ1-5, with D possibly matching TRBD1 (5 bases). With 2 bases removed from V and 7 bases from J, the gap between germline ends came to 16 bases. There are 15 residues in the CDR3. From germline, CDR1 is SGHDT and CDR2 YYEEEE. CDR3: CASSLGGHGVQPQHF. DNA for the CDR3: TGTGCCAGCAGCTTAGGTGGACACGGGGTCCAGCCCCAGCATTTT.

The V gene is TRBV9, the J gene TRBJ2-1; D is ambiguous. Per the germline V gene, CDR1 is SGDLS and CDR2 is YYNGEE. The CDR3 is made up of 14 amino acids. Trimming cost V 2 bases and J 8 bases, with 14 bases left between them. For the CDR3, the DNA is TGTGCCAGCAGCGTCCCCGGGTCGGGCTATGAGCAGTTCTTC. Its protein product is CASSVPGSGYEQFF.

This clone showed up just once. The J gene is TRBJ2-1, the V gene TRBV6-5; 9 bases align to TRBD1. V shed 7 bases and J 11 bases; nucleotides not matched to a gene: 12. The CDR3 has 14 residues. Germline V gene data show CDR1 as MNHEY and CDR2 as SVGAGI. The CDR3 DNA reads as TGTGCCAGCACCTCCGGGACAGGGATACTGAAGCAGTTCTTC. It specifies CASTSGTGILKQFF.

The chain carries TRBV19 and TRBJ2-7; unclear D gene. CDR1 and CDR2 (germline): LNHDA, SQIVND (reference sequence). CDR3 length equals 12 residues. The V end was cut by 4 bases, the J end by 6 bases, with 10 bases between. As DNA, the CDR3 is TGTGCCAGTAGTACGGACCTCTCCGAGCAGTACTTC. It codes for CASSTDLSEQYF.

This chain joins TRBV27 and TRBJ2-7; 9 bases are shared with TRBD1. Trimming took 3 bases from V and 6 from J; bases not matched to a gene: 3. CDR1 is MNHEY and CDR2 is SMNVEV in the germline V gene (reference sequence). The CDR3 contains 13 residues. CDR3 region: CASSFGTGSEQYF. The CDR3 DNA reads TGTGCCAGCAGTTTTGGGACAGGGAGCGAGCAGTACTTC.

The chain couples TRBV9 to TRBJ2-1; D remains unclear. The V end was cut by 0 bases, the J end by 8 bases, with 12 bases between. Germline-derived CDR1 and CDR2 are SGDLS and YYNGEE. CDR3 size: 14 residues. The CDR3 sequence: CASSVGGLPDEQFF. CDR3 nucleotide sequence: TGTGCCAGCAGCGTAGGTGGGCTTCCAGATGAGCAGTTCTTC.

This clone was observed a few times. The chain couples TRBV7-9 to TRBJ2-3; tentative D call: TRBD2 (5 bases). Looked up from germline, CDR1 is SEHNR and CDR2 is FQNEAQ (reference sequence). V was cut by 6 bases and J by 6 bases, with 19 bases left in between. This CDR3 is 15 amino acids long. The CDR3 DNA reads TGTGCCAGCAGATCTACTAGGGATGCTGGGGATACGCAGTATTTT. Translation: CASRSTRDAGDTQYF.

The chain has TRBV10-3 and TRBJ2-3, with TRBD1 identical over 8 bases. CDR1 and CDR2 from the germline V gene are ENHRY and SYGVKD. This CDR3 is built from 14 residues. The V segment lost 8 bases and the J segment 3 bases; nucleotides outside the gene matches: 7. The CDR3 spells CAILTGEETDTQYF. CDR3 coding DNA: TGTGCCATCCTGACAGGGGAGGAGACAGATACGCAGTATTTT.

This sequence joins TRBV11-2 and TRBJ2-3; 10 bases map to TRBD1. This CDR3 contains 16 residues. V was pared by 2 bases and J by 2 bases, with 4 bases of the junction left unmatched. Germline CDR1 reads SGHAT; CDR2 reads FQNNGV. The CDR3 is CASSLPGQGHTDTQYF. Written as DNA, the CDR3 is TGTGCCAGCAGCTTACCGGGACAGGGGCACACAGATACGCAGTATTTT.